A single TCR beta chain is shown here with its context. The antigen it binds to is not known. No per-base quality is available; no much larger clone lies one base away. The data were taken from a study of blood T cell repertoires in COVID-19 (dated by TCRdb to 2019 to 2021). A note on the overall study: Collaborator samples came from the United States, Italy and Spain and covered acute and convalescent phases of COVID-19. Where HLA class I and class II types were available, the types were taken from metadata supplied by the sample provider, not from assay-based typing. The dataset comprised deeply sampled blood TCRbeta repertoires from subjects exposed to, actively infected with, or recovered from COVID-19. The material from the prospective study consisted of cDNA or gDNA derived from T cells, B-cell-depleted T cells, or PBMCs. The repertoires were released in a freely available public database intended as a resource for research on the immune response to SARS-CoV-2. The sample metadata nearly always contained a de-identified subject ID, COVID-19 status, age in years and sex. Samples came from the ongoing ImmuneRACE study (first 160 participants) plus 1,254 subjects from 6 global collaborators.

Cut back by 3 bases and 0 bases, the V and J ends lie 6 bases apart. Including cysteine and phenylalanine, the CDR3 has 13 amino acids. The sequence is cut down to CDR3 DNA, 39 bases in frame from base 1. CDR1 and CDR2 are drawn from the germline V gene (reference sequence): GTSNPN, SVGIG. Participants in the prospective study were aged roughly 18 to 90 years, lived in 24 United States geographic areas, and enrolled through a virtual design. To assign participants to cohorts, the prospective study relied on clinical history that participants themselves reported in a screening survey and a study questionnaire. ImmuneRACE Cohort 3 recovered participants were defined by two consecutive negative NP/OP PCR tests, healthcare professional clearance, or symptom resolution. In the prospective study, mobile phlebotomists collected whole blood, serum and a nasopharyngeal or oropharyngeal swab from each participant. Prospective study participants could optionally give additional blood draws and questionnaires over an approximately 2-month period. Before DNA extraction, prospective study blood samples were shipped either frozen or at room temperature.

Study-level results and caveats: The quantity of clinical and demographic metadata differed by source and by participant and was supplied without curation.

The immunoSEQ Assay, a bias-controlled multiplex PCR, was used to amplify TCRbeta CDR3 regions from genomic DNA. Under the source paper's analysis protocol: Within the assay, amplification of reference gene primers was used to estimate how many nucleated cells each sample contained. Sequence reads were collapsed and filtered to measure the absolute abundance of every unique TCRbeta CDR3 rearrangement. Productive Simpson clonality was computed per sample as the square root of Simpson's diversity index over productive rearrangements. TCRdb retrieved this table from immuneACCESS and kept in-frame rearrangements only. Not all clones are present; in checked studies, unresolved V genes account for under half, and no reason is known for the remainder. The V and J calls and the clone size are those of that table, but D and trimming were determined from the DNA. Within this sample are about 250,000 clones, with approximately 84% of them counted one time only. Together, the top ten hold approximately 1.6% of the sample.

The clonotype was recovered from a man between 40 and 49 years old who had recovered from COVID-19. The chain joins TRBV30 to TRBJ1-5; the D gene cannot be resolved reliably. Sequenced material: PBMCs or T cells enriched from blood (not recorded which). CDR3 loop: CAWRGSSNQPQHF. The DNA sequence is as follows: TGTGCCTGGAGAGGGAGTAGCAATCAGCCCCAGCATTTT.